A selection of T cell receptor beta chains follows, all from one sample in a study of identical twins. TCRdb re-analysed the 5' RACE reads in MiXCR, keeping a single row per CDR3 protein. The data show about 200,000 distinct CDR3 sequences, about 10% seen once. Sequencing was done on a sample of memory T cells sorted from blood. Every receptor here comes from a man aged 50-59 years in good health. Each CDR3 is given with its conserved first and last residue. The D gene is left open where the match is weak. Not every row has a clone size; where given, it reads once, few, many or a size class.

D	V	J	size	length	DNA	CDR3
NA	TRBV12-3/TRBV12-4	TRBJ2-2	few	16	TGTGCCAGCAGTTTAGCATCCACCCTTATCGGTGGGGAGCTGTTTTTT	CASSLASTLIGGELFF
NA	TRBV12-3/TRBV12-4	TRBJ2-2	many	13	TGTGCCAGCAGTTTAGGGTACACCGGGGAGCTGTTTTTT	CASSLGYTGELFF
NA	TRBV15	TRBJ2-1	NA	12	TGTGCCACCAGCAGGAGGGAGGAGCAGCAGTTCTTC	CATSRREEQQFF
NA	TRBV5-6	TRBJ2-5	many	14	TGTGCCAGCAGGACCGGGATTTCCTTTGGGACCCAGTACTTC	CASRTGISFGTQYF
NA	TRBV30	TRBJ1-5	many	16	TGTGCCTGGAGTTTGGCAGGCCGAGGGTTATTTCAGCCCCAGCATTTT	CAWSLAGRGLFQPQHF
TRBD2	TRBV6-2/TRBV6-3	TRBJ2-7	NA	15	TGTGCCAGCAGCCCCTCCCGGCGGGGGGGAATCGAGCAGTACTTC	CASSPSRRGGIEQYF
NA	TRBV2	TRBJ2-5	many	14	TGTGCCAGCAGTGACCCGTGGGTCCAAGAGACCCAGTACTTC	CASSDPWVQETQYF
NA	TRBV9	TRBJ2-5	NA	15	TGTGCCAGCAGCGTAGCCGGGGGTAATGGAGAGACCCAGTACTTC	CASSVAGGNGETQYF
TRBD1	TRBV6-1	TRBJ2-1	few	14	TGTGCCAGCGCGGACAGGGCGAGGATCAATGAGCAGTTCTTC	CASADRARINEQFF
TRBD2	TRBV3-1	TRBJ2-5	many	13	TGTGCCAGCAGCCCGCCGGGAGGGCAGACCCAGTACTTC	CASSPPGGQTQYF
NA	TRBV29-1	TRBJ2-7	many	13	TGCAGCGTTCGGACAGCTGCCTCCTACGAGCAGTACTTC	CSVRTAASYEQYF
NA	TRBV18	TRBJ1-5	many	15	TGTGCCAGCTCACCGACCCCAGATAGCAATCAGCCCCAGCATTTT	CASSPTPDSNQPQHF
NA	TRBV20-1	TRBJ2-3	few	14	TGCAGTGCTGTCCCAGGAGCAGGCACAGATACGCAGTATTTT	CSAVPGAGTDTQYF
NA	TRBV5-8	TRBJ2-3	many	13	TGTGCCAGCAGCGTGGACCGGGGGAATACGCAGTATTTT	CASSVDRGNTQYF
TRBD1	TRBV2	TRBJ1-5	NA	13	TGTGCCAGCAGAAGGGACAGGGATCAGCCCCAGCATTTT	CASRRDRDQPQHF
NA	TRBV7-2	TRBJ1-1	few	14	TGTGCCAGCAGGGAGGGGTTCATGAACACTGAAGCTTTCTTT	CASREGFMNTEAFF
TRBD1	TRBV20-1	TRBJ1-5	many	13	TGCAGTGCTTGGGGACAGGCGGGTTCACCCCAGCATTTT	CSAWGQAGSPQHF
NA	TRBV3-1	TRBJ2-3	few	17	TGTGCCAGCAGCCAAGACCTCTCGGGACATTCCCCAGATACGCAGTATTTT	CASSQDLSGHSPDTQYF
NA	TRBV5-1	TRBJ2-7	few	14	TGCGCCAGCAGCTTGGCCTCCTCTTTCTACGAGCAGTACTTC	CASSLASSFYEQYF
NA	TRBV20-1	TRBJ1-1	many	14	TGCAGTGCAAGATTCACACAGGGAATCGCTGAAGCTTTCTTT	CSARFTQGIAEAFF
TRBD1	TRBV20-1	TRBJ2-1	many	16	TGCAGTGCTAGGTCTTCGACAGGGAATCTCTACAATGAGCAGTTCTTC	CSARSSTGNLYNEQFF
TRBD1	TRBV5-1	TRBJ2-7	many	17	TGCGCCAGCAGCTTGGATTCAAGGACAGGAGAATTTTACGAGCAGTACTTC	CASSLDSRTGEFYEQYF
NA	TRBV25-1	TRBJ1-2	few	12	TGTGCCAGCAGTGATTCCGGGACAGGCTACACCTTC	CASSDSGTGYTF
NA	TRBV6-5	TRBJ2-7	few	16	TGTGCCAGCAGTTATTATTCGGGGGTCCGCTCCTACGAGCAGTACTTC	CASSYYSGVRSYEQYF
NA	TRBV15	TRBJ1-2	many	13	TGTGCCACCAGCAAGGGGCAGGGTGACGGCTACACCTTC	CATSKGQGDGYTF
NA	TRBV24-1	TRBJ2-2	many	15	TGTGCCACCAGTGAAGGGCGAGGGGCACCCGGGGAGCTGTTTTTT	CATSEGRGAPGELFF
TRBD1	TRBV19	TRBJ2-1	few	16	TGTGCCAGTTCCCATAAGGGACAGGGGATTTTTAAGGAGCAGTTCTTC	CASSHKGQGIFKEQFF
NA	TRBV18	TRBJ1-1	NA	13	TGTGCCAGCTCCCAGTCTTGGAACACTGAAGCTTTCTTT	CASSQSWNTEAFF